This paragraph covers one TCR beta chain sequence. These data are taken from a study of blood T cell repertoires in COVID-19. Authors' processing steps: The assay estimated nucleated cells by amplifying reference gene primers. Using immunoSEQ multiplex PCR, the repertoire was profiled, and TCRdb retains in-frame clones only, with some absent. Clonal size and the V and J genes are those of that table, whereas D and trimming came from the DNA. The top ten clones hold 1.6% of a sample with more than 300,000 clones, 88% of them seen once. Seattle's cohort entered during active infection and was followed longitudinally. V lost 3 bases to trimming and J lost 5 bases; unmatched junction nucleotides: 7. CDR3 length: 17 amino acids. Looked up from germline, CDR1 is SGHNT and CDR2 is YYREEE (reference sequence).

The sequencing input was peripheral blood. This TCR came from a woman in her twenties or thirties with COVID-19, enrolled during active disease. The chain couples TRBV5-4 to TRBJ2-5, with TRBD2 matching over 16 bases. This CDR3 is CASSSGTSGGAVETQYF. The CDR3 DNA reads TGTGCCAGCAGCTCCGGGACTAGCGGGGGGGCCGTCGAGACCCAGTACTTC. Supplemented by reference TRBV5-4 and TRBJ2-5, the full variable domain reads ETGVTQSPTHLIKTRGQQVTLRCSSQSGHNTVSWYQQALGQGPQFIFQYYREEENGRGNFPPRFSGLQFPNYSSELNVNALELDDSALYLCASSSGTSGGAVETQYFGPGTRLLVL.